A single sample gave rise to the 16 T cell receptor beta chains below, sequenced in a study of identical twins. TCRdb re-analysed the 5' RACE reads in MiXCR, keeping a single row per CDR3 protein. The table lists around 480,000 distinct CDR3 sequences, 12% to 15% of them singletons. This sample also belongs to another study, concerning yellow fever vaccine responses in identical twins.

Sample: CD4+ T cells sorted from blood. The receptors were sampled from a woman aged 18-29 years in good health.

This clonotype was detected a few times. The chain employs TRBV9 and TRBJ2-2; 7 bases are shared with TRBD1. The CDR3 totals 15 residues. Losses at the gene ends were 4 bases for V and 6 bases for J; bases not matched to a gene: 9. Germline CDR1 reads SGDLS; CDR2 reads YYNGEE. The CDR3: CASSPRQGMAGELFF. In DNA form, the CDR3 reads TGTGCCAGCAGCCCTCGACAGGGTATGGCCGGGGAGCTGTTTTTT.

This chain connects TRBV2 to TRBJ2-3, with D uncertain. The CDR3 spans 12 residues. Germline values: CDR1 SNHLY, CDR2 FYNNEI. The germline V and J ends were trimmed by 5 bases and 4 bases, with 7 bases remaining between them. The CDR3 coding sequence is TGTGCCAGCAGTTTTTTTCCAGATACGCAGTATTTT. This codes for CASSFFPDTQYF.

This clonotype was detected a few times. The CDR3 loop reads CASRAGTAGANVLTF. The CDR3 nucleotides are TGTGCCAGCAGGGCCGGGACAGCTGGGGCCAACGTCCTGACTTTC. The V gene is TRBV6-1, the J gene TRBJ2-6; 7 positions match TRBD1. The junction had 4 bases not matched to a gene; V was cut back by 6 bases and J by 2 bases. This CDR3 is 15 amino acids long. Per the germline V gene, CDR1 is MNHNS and CDR2 is SASEGT.

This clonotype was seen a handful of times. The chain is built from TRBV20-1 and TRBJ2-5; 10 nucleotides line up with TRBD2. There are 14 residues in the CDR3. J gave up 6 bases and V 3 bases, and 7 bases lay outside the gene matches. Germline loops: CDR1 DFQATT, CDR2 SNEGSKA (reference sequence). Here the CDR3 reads CSASPSGRTKTQYF. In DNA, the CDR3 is TGCAGTGCTAGCCCTAGCGGGAGAACCAAGACCCAGTACTTC.

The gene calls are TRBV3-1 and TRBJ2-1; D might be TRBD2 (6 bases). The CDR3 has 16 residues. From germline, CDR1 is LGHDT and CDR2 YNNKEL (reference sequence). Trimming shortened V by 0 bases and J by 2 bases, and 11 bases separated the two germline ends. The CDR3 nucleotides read TGTGCCAGCAGCCAAGATACTAGCTGGGCCTACAATGAGCAGTTCTTC. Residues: CASSQDTSWAYNEQFF.

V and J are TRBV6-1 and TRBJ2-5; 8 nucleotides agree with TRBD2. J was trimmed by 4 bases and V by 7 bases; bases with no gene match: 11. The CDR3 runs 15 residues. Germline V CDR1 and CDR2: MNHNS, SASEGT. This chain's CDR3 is CASTAGGEGRETQYF. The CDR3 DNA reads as TGTGCCAGCACCGCCGGGGGGGAGGGACGAGAGACCCAGTACTTC.

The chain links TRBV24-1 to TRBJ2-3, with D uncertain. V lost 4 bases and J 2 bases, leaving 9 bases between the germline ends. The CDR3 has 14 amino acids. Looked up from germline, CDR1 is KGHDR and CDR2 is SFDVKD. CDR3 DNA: TGTGCCACCAGTGAGGAACTCCCCACAGATACGCAGTATTTT. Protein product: CATSEELPTDTQYF.

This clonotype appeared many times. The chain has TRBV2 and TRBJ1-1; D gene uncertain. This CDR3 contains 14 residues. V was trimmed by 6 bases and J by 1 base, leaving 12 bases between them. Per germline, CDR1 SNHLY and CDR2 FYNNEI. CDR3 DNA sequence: TGTGCCAGCAGGGTCTCGGGCAGGAACACTGAAGCTTTCTTT. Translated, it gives CASRVSGRNTEAFF.

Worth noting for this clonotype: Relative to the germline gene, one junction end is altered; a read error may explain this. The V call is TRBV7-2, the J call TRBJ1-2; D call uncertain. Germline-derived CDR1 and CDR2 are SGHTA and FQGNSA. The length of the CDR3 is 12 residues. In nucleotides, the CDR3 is TGTGCCAGCAGCCTAGCCCAGTATGGCTACACCTTC. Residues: CASSLAQYGYTF.

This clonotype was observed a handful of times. Here the CDR3 reads CASSANNSPLHF. CDR3 DNA sequence: TGTGCCAGCAGTGCCAATAATTCACCCCTCCACTTT. The chain combines TRBV27 with TRBJ1-6; D unresolved. In germline, CDR1 is MNHEY, CDR2 SMNVEV (reference sequence). Trimming left V 5 bases short and J 5 bases short, with 4 bases between. This CDR3 region has 12 residues.

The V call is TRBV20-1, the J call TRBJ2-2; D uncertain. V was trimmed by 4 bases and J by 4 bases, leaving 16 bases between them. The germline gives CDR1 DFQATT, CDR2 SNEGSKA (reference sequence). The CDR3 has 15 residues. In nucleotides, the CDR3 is TGCAGTGCTAAGTCGGGTTCTCTCCCCACCGGGGAGCTGTTTTTT. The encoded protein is CSAKSGSLPTGELFF.

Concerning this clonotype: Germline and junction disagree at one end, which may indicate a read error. The CDR3 loop reads CSVGGRNQPQHF. The CDR3 nucleotides are TGCAGCGTTGGAGGACGCAACCAGCCCCAGCATTTT. The chain recombines TRBV29-1 with TRBJ1-5; the D is unclear. Germline-derived CDR1 and CDR2 are SQVTM and ANQGSEA. The CDR3 totals 12 residues.

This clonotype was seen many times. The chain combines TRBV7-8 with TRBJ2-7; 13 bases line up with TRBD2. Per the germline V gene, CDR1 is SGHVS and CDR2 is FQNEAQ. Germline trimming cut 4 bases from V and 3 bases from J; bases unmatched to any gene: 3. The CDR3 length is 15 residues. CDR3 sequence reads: CASSSGLAGDYEQYF. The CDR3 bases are TGTGCCAGCAGCTCAGGACTAGCGGGGGACTACGAGCAGTACTTC.

This CDR3 is CSVGQNPTYEQYF. DNA of the CDR3: TGCAGCGTTGGACAGAACCCCACCTACGAGCAGTACTTC. The chain joins TRBV29-1 to TRBJ2-7, with D possibly matching TRBD1 (5 bases). The CDR3 spans 13 residues. The germline V and J ends were trimmed by 4 bases and 2 bases, with 12 bases remaining between them. Germline CDR1 and CDR2: SQVTM and ANQGSEA.

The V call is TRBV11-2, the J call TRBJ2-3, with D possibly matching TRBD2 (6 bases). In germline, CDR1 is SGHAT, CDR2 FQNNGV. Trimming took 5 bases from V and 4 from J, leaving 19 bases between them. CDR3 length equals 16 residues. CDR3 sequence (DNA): TGTGCCAGCAGCCCCGGGGAGACTAGTATCGCAGATACGCAGTATTTT. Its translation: CASSPGETSIADTQYF.

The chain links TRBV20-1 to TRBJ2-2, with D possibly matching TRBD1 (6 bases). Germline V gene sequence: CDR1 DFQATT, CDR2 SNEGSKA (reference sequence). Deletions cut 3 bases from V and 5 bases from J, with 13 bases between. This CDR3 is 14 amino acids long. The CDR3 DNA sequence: TGCAGTGCTAGTTGGGGGCTAGTTACCGGGGAGCTGTTTTTT. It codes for CSASWGLVTGELFF.